This is a list of T cell receptor beta chains from one sample in a study of T cells in Graves' hyperthyroidism and ophthalmopathy. TCRdb passed the multiplex PCR reads through MiXCR, listing each CDR3 protein once. Of about 560,000 distinct CDR3 sequences listed, approximately 14% were seen once; the top ten hold 6.5% to 8%. The sequenced material came from blood. These receptors all stem from a young woman with Graves' hyperthyroidism. Each CDR3 is given with its conserved first and last residue. A D gene is named only where the DNA matches it firmly. Clone size is given for some rows only: seen once, a few or many times, or a class if the clone is expanded.

abundance	v_gene	d_gene	j_gene	CDR3nt	CDR3aa
.	TRBV7-9	.	TRBJ1-1	TGTGCCAGCAGCCCCGGGGCAGTCTTGATGGCTTTCTTT	CASSPGAVLMAFF
many	TRBV7-2	TRBD2	TRBJ2-1	TGTGCCAGCAGCTTCGAACTAGCGGGAGATAATGAGCAGTTCTTC	CASSFELAGDNEQFF
many	TRBV12-3/TRBV12-4	TRBD1	TRBJ1-1	TGTGCCAGCAGTCGGACAGGGAGGGCTTCCACTGAAGCTTTCTTT	CASSRTGRASTEAFF
many	TRBV18	.	TRBJ2-7	TGTGCCAGCTCACCCGGACAGCAAGAGCAGTACTTC	CASSPGQQEQYF
once	TRBV19	.	TRBJ1-1	TGTGCCAGTAGTGCAATTATGCAGAACGCTGAAGCTTTCTTT	CASSAIMQNAEAFF
many	TRBV20-1	.	TRBJ2-2	TGCAGTGCTAGGGATCCGGGGAGCACCGGGGAGCTGTTTTTT	CSARDPGSTGELFF
many	TRBV10-1	.	TRBJ2-3	TGCGCCAGCGGAGGACGGGATACCGTAAAAGATACGCAGTATTTT	CASGGRDTVKDTQYF
.	TRBV28	TRBD1	TRBJ1-5	TGTGCCAACAGTGAAACAGGGGGCAATCAGCCCCAGCATTTT	CANSETGGNQPQHF
few	TRBV13	.	TRBJ1-1	TGTGCCAGCAGCTTCGGCAGGCCGGGCACTGAAGCTTTCTTT	CASSFGRPGTEAFF
few	TRBV27	.	TRBJ2-7	TGTGCCAGCAGTTACTCGGGCCCAGACTACGAGCAGTACTTC	CASSYSGPDYEQYF
.	TRBV7-3	TRBD1	TRBJ1-6	TGTGCCAGCAGCTTAACGGACAGGGGTTCACCCCTCCACTTT	CASSLTDRGSPLHF
.	TRBV19	TRBD1	TRBJ1-2	TGTGCCAGTAGCCCTACCGGGACAGCAGCTAACTATGGCCACACCTTC	CASSPTGTAANYGHTF
many	TRBV2	TRBD1	TRBJ1-4	TGTGCCAGCATCCGGGACAGGGACGAAAAACTGTTTTTT	CASIRDRDEKLFF
.	TRBV20-1	TRBD2	TRBJ2-3	TGCAGTGCTAGACCTAGCGGGGACACAGATACGCAGTATTTT	CSARPSGDTDTQYF
many	TRBV6-2/TRBV6-3	.	TRBJ2-5	TGTGCCAGCAGTAGTCCACACACAGGGCCGATGGCCCAGTACTTC	CASSSPHTGPMAQYF
many	TRBV20-1	TRBD1	TRBJ2-3	TGCAGTGCTCCTGCCCGGGACAGGGCCGGAGATACGCAGTATTTT	CSAPARDRAGDTQYF
many	TRBV7-2	.	TRBJ2-7	TGTGCCAGCAGCTTTTCTCACTCCTACGAGCAGTACTTC	CASSFSHSYEQYF
many	TRBV2	.	TRBJ2-1	TGTGCCAGCAGTGAAGCGGGCGGGCATGAGCAGTTCTTC	CASSEAGGHEQFF
few	TRBV19	.	TRBJ2-2	TGTGCCAGTAGTATAAAGACAGGCGCGAACACCGGGGAGCTGTTTTTT	CASSIKTGANTGELFF
many	TRBV12-5	.	TRBJ2-1	TGTGCTAGTGGTTCTAATGAGCAGTTCTTC	CASGSNEQFF
many	TRBV5-1	TRBD1	TRBJ1-1	TGCGCCAGCAGCTGGGGGACAGGGTGGACTGAAGCTTTCTTT	CASSWGTGWTEAFF
many	TRBV27	TRBD2	TRBJ2-7	TGTGCCAGCAGTTTCCGGGAGCGGGATGTGTACGAGCAGTACTTC	CASSFRERDVYEQYF
few	TRBV5-1	TRBD1	TRBJ2-1	TGCGCCAGCAGCTCACTGACAGGGGGCACGCAGTTCTTC	CASSSLTGGTQFF
.	TRBV20-1	.	TRBJ2-5	TGCAGTGCTAGAGTCGCAAGCAACCAAGAGACCCAGTACTTC	CSARVASNQETQYF
few	TRBV11-2	.	TRBJ1-4	TGTGCCAGCAGCTTAGACACTTCTTCGAGTGAAAAACTGTTTTTT	CASSLDTSSSEKLFF
.	TRBV7-3	.	TRBJ2-2	TGTGCCAGCAGCTTACACGGGGAGCTGTTTTTT	CASSLHGELFF
few	TRBV6-5	.	TRBJ1-5	TGTGCCAGCAGTTACTCGGGTCAGATGAATCAGCCCCAGCATTTT	CASSYSGQMNQPQHF
many	TRBV6-1	TRBD2	TRBJ2-3	TGTGCCAGCAGTGAAGCGGGGACTAGAAGGGGCACAGATACGCAGTATTTT	CASSEAGTRRGTDTQYF
.	TRBV6-2/TRBV6-3	TRBD1	TRBJ1-5	TGTGCCAGCAGTTACGAACTGGGACAGGGTGACAATCAGCCCCAGCATTTT	CASSYELGQGDNQPQHF
many	TRBV29-1	.	TRBJ2-1	TGCAGCGTTGTCGGTTCTAGCATCAGTTCCAATGAGCAGTTCTTC	CSVVGSSISSNEQFF
many	TRBV20-1	.	TRBJ1-5	TGCAGTGCTACTCGGACAACAAGCAATCAGCCCCAGCATTTT	CSATRTTSNQPQHF
few	TRBV29-1	.	TRBJ1-2	TGCAGCGTTGGGGCCCTAAGTAGTTGGGACTATGGCTACACCTTC	CSVGALSSWDYGYTF
many	TRBV12-3/TRBV12-4	.	TRBJ2-1	TGTGCCAGCAGTTTGCTCCTCGGGAGATACAATGAGCAGTTCTTC	CASSLLLGRYNEQFF
few	TRBV28	TRBD2	TRBJ2-1	TGTGCCAGCAGGGGACTAGCGGGAGGGCCAACCTACAATGAGCAGTTCTTC	CASRGLAGGPTYNEQFF
many	TRBV19	.	TRBJ1-1	TGTGCCAGTAGTATAGACCCTGAGAACACTGAAGCTTTCTTT	CASSIDPENTEAFF
many	TRBV5-8	.	TRBJ2-7	TGTGCCAGCAGCTTACCACTCCCGGGGAACGAGCAGTACTTC	CASSLPLPGNEQYF
many	TRBV28	.	TRBJ1-5	TGTGCCAGCAGTTTAATCCCAGGGGCGTATAGCAATCAGCCCCAGCATTTT	CASSLIPGAYSNQPQHF
.	TRBV14	.	TRBJ1-4	TGTGCCAGCAGCCATCACCCGGGGGATCCTAATGAAAAACTGTTTTTT	CASSHHPGDPNEKLFF
few	TRBV29-1	TRBD1	TRBJ2-7	TGCAGCGTTGAGGAAACGATAACCGGGACAGCGAATTCCTACGAGCAGTACTTC	CSVEETITGTANSYEQYF
many	TRBV6-2/TRBV6-3	.	TRBJ1-1	TGTGCCAGCAGTTACTCGAGGCACACTGAAGCTTTCTTT	CASSYSRHTEAFF
many	TRBV2	.	TRBJ1-1	TGTGCCAGCAGGGATCCACTCCTGGACACTGAAGCTTTCTTT	CASRDPLLDTEAFF
many	TRBV18	TRBD1	TRBJ2-2	TGTGCCAGCTCACCGTCGAGGACAGGGGACACCGGGGAGCTGTTTTTT	CASSPSRTGDTGELFF
many	TRBV12-3/TRBV12-4	.	TRBJ2-1	TGTGCCAGCAGTCAAGACAGTACCTACAATGAGCAGTTCTTC	CASSQDSTYNEQFF
many	TRBV10-3	TRBD2	TRBJ2-7	TGTGCCATCAGTCCGGGACTAGCGGGAGTATACGAGCAGTACTTC	CAISPGLAGVYEQYF
few	TRBV7-2	.	TRBJ2-7	TGTGCCAGCAGCTTAGAGACCGGGTCAATAGAGCAGTACTTC	CASSLETGSIEQYF
few	TRBV6-2/TRBV6-3	.	TRBJ2-1	TGTGCCAGCACGGACCCGAGCTCCTACAATGAGCAGTTCTTC	CASTDPSSYNEQFF
.	TRBV29-1	.	TRBJ2-7	TGCAGCGTTGTAACCAGGGGAAGCTACGAGCAGTACTTC	CSVVTRGSYEQYF
many	TRBV27	TRBD1	TRBJ1-1	TGTGCCAGCAGGCTTGGACAGGCAGCCAGCTATGAAGCTTTCTTT	CASRLGQAASYEAFF
few	TRBV5-5	.	TRBJ2-1	TGTGCCAGCAGCTATTCCGGGAATTCTCTTTCTTACAATGAGCAGTTCTTC	CASSYSGNSLSYNEQFF
few	TRBV7-7	TRBD2	TRBJ2-2	TGTGCTAGCAGCTTAGGGGCGGGAGACACCGGGGAGCTGTTTTTT	CASSLGAGDTGELFF
many	TRBV12-3/TRBV12-4	.	TRBJ1-1	TGTGCCAGCAGCCCACACCGGGACGGACTGAACACTGAAGCTTTCTTT	CASSPHRDGLNTEAFF
many	TRBV27	TRBD1	TRBJ1-4	TGTGCCAGCAGTTTTGGGACAGGGGAAGGAAAACTGTTTTTT	CASSFGTGEGKLFF
many	TRBV7-9	TRBD2	TRBJ2-2	TGTGCCAGCAGCCGCGCTAGCGGGAGGGAGCTGTTTTTT	CASSRASGRELFF
.	TRBV10-3	TRBD2	TRBJ2-3	TGTGCCTCCAGGCGGGGTGGGGGGGCAGATACGCAGTATTTT	CASRRGGGADTQYF